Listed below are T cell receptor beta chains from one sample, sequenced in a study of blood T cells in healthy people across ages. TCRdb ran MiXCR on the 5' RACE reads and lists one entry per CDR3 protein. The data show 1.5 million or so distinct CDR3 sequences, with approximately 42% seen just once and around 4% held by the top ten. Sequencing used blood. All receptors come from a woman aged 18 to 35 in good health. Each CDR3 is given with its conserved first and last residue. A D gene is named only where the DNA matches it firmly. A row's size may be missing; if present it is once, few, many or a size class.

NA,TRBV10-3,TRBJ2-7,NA,CAISDGSSYEQYF,TGTGCCATCAGTGATGGCAGCTCCTACGAGCAGTACTTC
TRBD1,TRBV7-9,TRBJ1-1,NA,CASSVTGAPEAFF,TGTGCCAGCAGCGTCACAGGGGCCCCTGAAGCTTTCTTT
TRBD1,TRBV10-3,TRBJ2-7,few,CAISTQGAVEQYF,TGTGCCATCAGTACACAGGGGGCTGTCGAGCAGTACTTC
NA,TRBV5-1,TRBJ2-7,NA,CASSSNPSGGEQYF,TGCGCCAGCAGTTCCAACCCATCAGGCGGCGAGCAGTACTTC
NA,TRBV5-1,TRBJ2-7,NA,CASSSDGPPASEQYF,TGCGCCAGCAGCTCCGATGGACCTCCGGCGAGCGAGCAGTACTTC
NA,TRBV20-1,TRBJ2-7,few,CSATRDLYNEQYF,TGCAGTGCTACCAGGGATCTCTACAATGAGCAGTACTTC
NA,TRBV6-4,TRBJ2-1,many,CASSEDGSSYNEQFF,TGTGCCAGCAGTGAGGACGGAAGCTCCTACAATGAGCAGTTCTTC
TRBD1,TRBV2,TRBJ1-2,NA,CASSEMTGYGYTF,TGTGCCAGCAGTGAAATGACAGGGTATGGCTACACCTTC
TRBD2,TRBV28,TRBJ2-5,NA,CASSVLAAEPQYF,TGTGCCAGCAGTGTACTAGCGGCAGAGCCCCAGTACTTC
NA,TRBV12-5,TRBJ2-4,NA,CASGLRLLAKNIQYF,TGTGCTAGTGGTTTGCGCCTACTAGCCAAAAACATTCAGTACTTC
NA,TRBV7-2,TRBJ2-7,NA,CASGTPGQPYEQYF,TGTGCCAGCGGAACCCCGGGACAACCCTACGAGCAGTACTTC
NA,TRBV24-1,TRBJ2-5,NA,CATSDIGPSWSETQYF,TGTGCCACCAGTGATATCGGACCATCTTGGTCGGAGACCCAGTACTTC
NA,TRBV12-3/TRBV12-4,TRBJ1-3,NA,CASSFSQIVNTIYF,TGTGCCAGCAGTTTTTCCCAAATTGTAAACACCATATATTTT
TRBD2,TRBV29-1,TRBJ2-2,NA,CSTQAGVGTGELFF,TGCAGCACACAAGCGGGAGTCGGCACCGGGGAGCTGTTTTTT
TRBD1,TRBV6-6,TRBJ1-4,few,CATQGALFREKLFF,TGTGCCACCCAGGGGGCTTTGTTTAGAGAAAAACTGTTTTTT